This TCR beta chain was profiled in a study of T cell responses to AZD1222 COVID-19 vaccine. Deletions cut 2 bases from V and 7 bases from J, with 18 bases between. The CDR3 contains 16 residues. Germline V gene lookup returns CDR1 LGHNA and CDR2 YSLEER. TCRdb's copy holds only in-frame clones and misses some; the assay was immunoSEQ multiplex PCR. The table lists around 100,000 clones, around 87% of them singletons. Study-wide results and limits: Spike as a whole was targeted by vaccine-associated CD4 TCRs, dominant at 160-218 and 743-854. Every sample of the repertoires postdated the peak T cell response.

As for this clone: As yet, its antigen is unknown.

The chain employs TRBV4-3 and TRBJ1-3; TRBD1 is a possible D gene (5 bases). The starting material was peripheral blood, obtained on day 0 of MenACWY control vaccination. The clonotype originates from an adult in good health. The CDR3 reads CASSQKAGAGWNTIYF. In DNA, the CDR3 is TGCGCCAGCAGCCAAAAGGCCGGGGCAGGGTGGAACACCATATATTTT.